In its sample, the clone carrying this T cell receptor (beta chain) was seen a few times. The antigen is not known. These data originate in a study of beta chain features in type 1 diabetes. The wider study: Patients did not differ from healthy donors in age, gender or cell yield.

Study observations and caveats: Shorter TCRB CDR3s, moderately but significantly so, were found in Type 1 diabetes patients in all four CD4+ subsets. Using cDNA template may skew counts toward highly expressing activated cells.

Isolated RNA was reverse transcribed in full, so expressed TCRB transcripts were sequenced. A few million reads were obtained on average from naive, central memory and regulatory T cell samples. Generated by immunoSEQ multiplex PCR, the TCRdb table keeps only in-frame clones and is missing some. The repertoire holds 640,000 or so clones, with 13% as singletons. Each donor gave one heparinised blood draw averaging roughly 100 mL. This CDR3 spans 13 amino acids. V was shortened by 3 bases and J by 0 bases, with 8 bases between the two germline ends. Germline values: CDR1 GTSNPN, CDR2 SVGIG (reference sequence).

This receptor was obtained from a man aged 18-30 years with type 1 diabetes. The V gene is TRBV30, the J gene TRBJ1-1, with D hard to call. The sequencing sample was made of naive CD4+ T cells from blood. The CDR3 region is CAWSPNMNTEAFF. The CDR3 nucleotides read TGTGCCTGGAGCCCCAATATGAACACTGAAGCTTTCTTT.